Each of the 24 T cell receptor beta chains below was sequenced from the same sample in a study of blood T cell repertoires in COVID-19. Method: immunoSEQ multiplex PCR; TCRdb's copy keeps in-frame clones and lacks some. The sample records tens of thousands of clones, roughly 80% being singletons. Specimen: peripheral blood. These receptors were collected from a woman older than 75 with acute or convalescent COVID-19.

The CDR3 sequence is CASSQTGQGRNEQYF. The CDR3 nucleotides are TGTGCCAGCAGCCAGACGGGACAGGGAAGGAACGAGCAGTACTTC. The chain recombines TRBV28 with TRBJ2-7; 9 nucleotides align to TRBD1. Trimming cost V 6 bases and J 5 bases; bases outside gene matches: 11. The CDR3 runs 15 residues. Germline assignment: CDR1 MDHEN and CDR2 SYDVKM.

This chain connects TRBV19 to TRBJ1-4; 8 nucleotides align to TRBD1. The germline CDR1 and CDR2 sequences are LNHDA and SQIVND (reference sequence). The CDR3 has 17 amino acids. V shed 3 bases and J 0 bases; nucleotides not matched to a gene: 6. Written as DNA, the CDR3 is TGTGCCAGTAGTATGACAGGGGAGGGGACAACTAATGAAAAACTGTTTTTT. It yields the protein CASSMTGEGTTNEKLFF.

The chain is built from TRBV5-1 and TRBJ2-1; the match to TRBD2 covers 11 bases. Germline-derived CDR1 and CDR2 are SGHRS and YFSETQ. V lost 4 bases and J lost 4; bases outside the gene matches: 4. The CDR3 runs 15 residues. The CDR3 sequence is CASSTLAGVYNEQFF. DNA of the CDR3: TGCGCCAGCAGCACACTAGCGGGAGTATACAATGAGCAGTTCTTC.

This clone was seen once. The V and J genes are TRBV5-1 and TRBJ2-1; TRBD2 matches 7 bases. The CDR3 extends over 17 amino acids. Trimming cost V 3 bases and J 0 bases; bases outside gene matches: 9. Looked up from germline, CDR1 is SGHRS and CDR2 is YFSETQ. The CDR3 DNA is TGCGCCAGCAGCTCCAGCAGCGGGGCAACCTCCTACAATGAGCAGTTCTTC. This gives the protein CASSSSSGATSYNEQFF.

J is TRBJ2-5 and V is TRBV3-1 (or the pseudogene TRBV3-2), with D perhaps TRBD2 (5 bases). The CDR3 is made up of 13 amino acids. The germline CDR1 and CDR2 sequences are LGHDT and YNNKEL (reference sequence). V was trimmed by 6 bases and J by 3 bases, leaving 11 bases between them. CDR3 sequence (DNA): TGTGCCAGCAGGAGAAACGGGGAAGAGACCCAGTACTTC. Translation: CASRRNGEETQYF.

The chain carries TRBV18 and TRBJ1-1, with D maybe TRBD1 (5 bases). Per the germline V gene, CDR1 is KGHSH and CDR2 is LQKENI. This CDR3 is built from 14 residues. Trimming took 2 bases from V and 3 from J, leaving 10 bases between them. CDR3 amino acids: CASSPRQQDTEAFF. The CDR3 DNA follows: TGTGCCAGCTCACCAAGACAGCAGGACACTGAAGCTTTCTTT. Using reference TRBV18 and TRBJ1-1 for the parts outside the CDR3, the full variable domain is NAGVMQNPRHLVRRRGQEARLRCSPMKGHSHVYWYRQLPEEGLKFMVYLQKENIIDESGMPKERFSAEFPKEGPSILRIQQVVRGDSAAYFCASSPRQQDTEAFFGQGTRLTVV.

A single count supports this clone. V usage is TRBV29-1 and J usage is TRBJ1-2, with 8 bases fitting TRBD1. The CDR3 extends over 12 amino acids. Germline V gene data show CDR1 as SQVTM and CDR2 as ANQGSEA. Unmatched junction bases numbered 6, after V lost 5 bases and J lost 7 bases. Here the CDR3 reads CSVSGGAGGYTF. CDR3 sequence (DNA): TGCAGCGTTTCAGGGGGCGCAGGTGGCTACACCTTC.

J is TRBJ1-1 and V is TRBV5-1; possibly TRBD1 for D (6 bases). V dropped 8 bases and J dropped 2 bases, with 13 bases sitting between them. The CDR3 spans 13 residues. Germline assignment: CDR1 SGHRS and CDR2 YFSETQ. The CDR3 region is CASRDILNTEAFF. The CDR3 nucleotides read TGCGCCAGTAGGGACATCCTTAACACTGAAGCTTTCTTT.

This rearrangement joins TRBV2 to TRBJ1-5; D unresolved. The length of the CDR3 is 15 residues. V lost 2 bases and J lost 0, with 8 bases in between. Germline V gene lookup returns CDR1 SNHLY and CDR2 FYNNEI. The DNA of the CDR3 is TGTGCCAGCAGTGAAAACAGTTATAGCAATCAGCCCCAGCATTTT. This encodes CASSENSYSNQPQHF.

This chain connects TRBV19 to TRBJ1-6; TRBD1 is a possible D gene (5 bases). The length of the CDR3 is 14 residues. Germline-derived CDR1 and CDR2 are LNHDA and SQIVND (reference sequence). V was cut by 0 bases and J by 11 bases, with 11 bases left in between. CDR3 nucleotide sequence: TGTGCCAGTAGTATAGAGGAGGGACCGACACCCCTCCACTTT. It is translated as CASSIEEGPTPLHF.

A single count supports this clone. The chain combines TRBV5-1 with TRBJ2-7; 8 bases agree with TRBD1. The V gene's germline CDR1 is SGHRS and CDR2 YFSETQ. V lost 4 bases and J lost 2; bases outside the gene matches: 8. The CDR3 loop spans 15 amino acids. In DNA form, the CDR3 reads TGCGCCAGCAGCGCCCCGGGACAGGAGACCTACGAGCAGTACTTC. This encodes CASSAPGQETYEQYF.

The CDR3, as DNA: TGTGCCATCGGGGGACAGGGGGCCACTGAAGCTTTCTTT. It is translated as CAIGGQGATEAFF. The chain links TRBV10-3 to TRBJ1-1; 12 nucleotides agree with TRBD1. The germline gives CDR1 ENHRY, CDR2 SYGVKD. V was pared by 8 bases and J by 4 bases, with 2 bases of the junction left unmatched. There are 13 residues in the CDR3.

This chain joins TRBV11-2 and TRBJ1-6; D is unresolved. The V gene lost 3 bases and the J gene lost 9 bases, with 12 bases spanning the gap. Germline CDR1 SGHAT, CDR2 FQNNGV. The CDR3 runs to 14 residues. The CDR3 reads CASSLWGGSSPLHF. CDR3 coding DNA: TGTGCCAGCAGCTTGTGGGGAGGTAGTTCACCCCTCCACTTT.

The CDR3 region is CASAGQGGGKLFF. The CDR3, as DNA: TGTGCCAGCGCCGGGCAGGGTGGTGGAAAACTGTTTTTT. The chain carries TRBV10-3 and TRBJ1-4, with a weak D call TRBD1 (5 bases). Germline V CDR1 and CDR2: ENHRY, SYGVKD. The CDR3 consists of 13 residues. The germline V and J ends were trimmed by 10 bases and 10 bases, with 19 bases remaining between them.

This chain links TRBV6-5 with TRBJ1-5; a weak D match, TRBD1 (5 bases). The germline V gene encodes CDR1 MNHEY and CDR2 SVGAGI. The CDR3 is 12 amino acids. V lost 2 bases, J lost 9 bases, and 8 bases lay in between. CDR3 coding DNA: TGTGCCAGCAGTTACCCAAGGGGGCCCCAGCATTTT. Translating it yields CASSYPRGPQHF.

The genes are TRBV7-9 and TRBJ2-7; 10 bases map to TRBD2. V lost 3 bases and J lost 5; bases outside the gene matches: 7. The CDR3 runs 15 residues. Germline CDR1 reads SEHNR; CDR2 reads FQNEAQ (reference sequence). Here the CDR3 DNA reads TGTGCCAGCAGCTTGGCTAGCGGGAGAATAAACGAGCAGTACTTC. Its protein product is CASSLASGRINEQYF.

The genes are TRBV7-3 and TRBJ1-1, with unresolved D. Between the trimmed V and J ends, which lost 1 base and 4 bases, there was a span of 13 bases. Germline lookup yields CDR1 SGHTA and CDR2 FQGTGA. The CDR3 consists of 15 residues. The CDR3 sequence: CASSLIRSSGTEAFF. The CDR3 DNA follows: TGTGCCAGCAGCTTAATTCGGTCATCCGGCACTGAAGCTTTCTTT.

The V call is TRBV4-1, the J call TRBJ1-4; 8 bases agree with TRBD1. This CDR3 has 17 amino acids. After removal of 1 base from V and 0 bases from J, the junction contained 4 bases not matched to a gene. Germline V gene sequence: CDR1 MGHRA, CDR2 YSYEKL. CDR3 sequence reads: CASSQAGGAATNEKLFF. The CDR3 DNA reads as TGCGCCAGCAGCCAAGCAGGGGGCGCGGCAACTAATGAAAAACTGTTTTTT.

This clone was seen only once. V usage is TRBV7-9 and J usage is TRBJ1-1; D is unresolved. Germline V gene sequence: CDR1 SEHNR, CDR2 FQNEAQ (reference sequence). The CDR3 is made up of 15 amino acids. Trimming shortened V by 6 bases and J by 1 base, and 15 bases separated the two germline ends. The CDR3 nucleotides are TGTGCCAGCAGGCAAAAGGTGGCGGAGAACACTGAAGCTTTCTTT. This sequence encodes CASRQKVAENTEAFF.

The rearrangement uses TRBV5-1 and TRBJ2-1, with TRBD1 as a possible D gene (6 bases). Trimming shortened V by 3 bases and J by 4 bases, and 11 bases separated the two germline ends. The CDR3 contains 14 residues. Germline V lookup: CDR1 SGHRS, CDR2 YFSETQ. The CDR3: CASSSRTEYNEQFF. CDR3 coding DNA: TGCGCCAGCAGCTCAAGGACAGAGTACAATGAGCAGTTCTTC.

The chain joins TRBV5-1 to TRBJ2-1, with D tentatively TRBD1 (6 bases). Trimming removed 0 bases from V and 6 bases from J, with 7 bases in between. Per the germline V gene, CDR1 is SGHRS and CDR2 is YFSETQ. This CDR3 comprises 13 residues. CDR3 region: CASSLVQGNEQFF. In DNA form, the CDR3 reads TGCGCCAGCAGCTTGGTACAGGGCAATGAGCAGTTCTTC.

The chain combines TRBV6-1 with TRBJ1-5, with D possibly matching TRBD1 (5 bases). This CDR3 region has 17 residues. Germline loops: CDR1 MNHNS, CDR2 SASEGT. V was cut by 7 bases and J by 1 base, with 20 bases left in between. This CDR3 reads CASTDPRQGRSNQPQHF. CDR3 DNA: TGTGCCAGCACTGACCCGCGGCAGGGTAGGAGCAATCAGCCCCAGCATTTT.

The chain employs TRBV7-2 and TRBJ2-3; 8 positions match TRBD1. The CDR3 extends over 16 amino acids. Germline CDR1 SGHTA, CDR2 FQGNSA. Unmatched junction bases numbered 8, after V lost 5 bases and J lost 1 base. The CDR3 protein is CASSQRTGGGTDTQYF. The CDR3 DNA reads TGTGCCAGCAGCCAACGAACAGGGGGAGGCACAGATACGCAGTATTTT.

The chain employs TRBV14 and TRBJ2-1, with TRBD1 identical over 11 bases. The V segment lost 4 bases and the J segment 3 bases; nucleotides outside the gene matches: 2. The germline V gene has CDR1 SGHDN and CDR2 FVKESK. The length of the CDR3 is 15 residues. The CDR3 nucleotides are TGTGCCAGCAGCCCGGGACAGGGGGGCTACAATGAGCAGTTCTTC. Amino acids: CASSPGQGGYNEQFF.